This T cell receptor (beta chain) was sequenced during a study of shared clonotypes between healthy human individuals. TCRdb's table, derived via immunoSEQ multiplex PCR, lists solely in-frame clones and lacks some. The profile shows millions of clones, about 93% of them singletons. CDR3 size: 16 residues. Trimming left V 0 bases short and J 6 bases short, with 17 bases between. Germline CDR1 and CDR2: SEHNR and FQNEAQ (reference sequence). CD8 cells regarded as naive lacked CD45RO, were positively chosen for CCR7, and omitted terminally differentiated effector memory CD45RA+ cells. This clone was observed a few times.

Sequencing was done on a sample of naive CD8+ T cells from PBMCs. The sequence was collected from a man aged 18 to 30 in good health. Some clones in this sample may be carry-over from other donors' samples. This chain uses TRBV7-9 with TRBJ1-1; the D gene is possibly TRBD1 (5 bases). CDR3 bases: TGTGCCAGCAGCTTAGCCGATGGAGGGGATATGGCTGAAGCTTTCTTT. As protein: CASSLADGGDMAEAFF.